One sample yielded the 7 T cell receptor beta chains listed below, sequenced in a study of blood T cell repertoires in COVID-19 (TCRdb year 2020). Library preparation was by the immunoSEQ multiplex PCR assay. As stored in TCRdb, this immuneACCESS dataset retains in-frame rearrangements with V and J assigned. A fraction of the clones does not appear; measured against another copy, unresolved V genes explain less than half of the discrepancy, and the remainder lacks a known reason. This sample comprises roughly 170,000 clones, about 85% of them detected only once. Jointly, the top ten make up about 1.2% of the sample. Sequencing was done on a sample of peripheral blood. The origin of the receptors is a man aged 60 to 69 who had recovered from COVID-19.

The V and J genes are TRBV19 and TRBJ1-4, with 7 bases lining up with TRBD1. Per germline, CDR1 LNHDA and CDR2 SQIVND (reference sequence). V dropped 5 bases and J dropped 5; count of bases not matched to a gene: 11. This CDR3 is 16 amino acids long. The chain's CDR3 is CASSHNPSQGNEKLFF. The CDR3 region has the DNA TGTGCCAGTAGTCATAACCCATCACAGGGGAATGAAAAACTGTTTTTT.

V gene TRBV18 combines with J gene TRBJ2-3, with TRBD1 identical over 12 bases. After removal of 3 bases from V and 5 bases from J, the junction contained 3 bases not matched to a gene. Looked up from germline, CDR1 is KGHSH and CDR2 is LQKENI. CDR3 length equals 15 residues. The CDR3 loop reads CASSPGQGAIDTQYF. The CDR3 region has the DNA TGTGCCAGCTCACCGGGACAGGGGGCCATAGATACGCAGTATTTT.

The J gene is TRBJ1-5, the V gene TRBV15; 8 bases fit TRBD1. V gave up 3 bases and J gave up 1 base; unmatched junction bases: 2. Germline loops: CDR1 LNHNV, CDR2 YYDKDF (reference sequence). The CDR3 loop spans 15 amino acids. In DNA, the CDR3 is TGTGCCACCAGCAGTAGGACAGGGAGCAATCAGCCCCAGCATTTT. Translation: CATSSRTGSNQPQHF.

V gene TRBV10-3 combines with J gene TRBJ2-2, with 10 bases that match TRBD1. CDR3 size: 15 residues. V was clipped by 3 bases and J by 6 bases; unmatched bases: 4. Germline CDR1 is ENHRY and CDR2 is SYGVKD. CDR3 in amino acids: CAISDLGQGAGELFF. The DNA for the CDR3 is TGTGCCATCAGTGATTTAGGACAGGGGGCCGGGGAGCTGTTTTTT.

The chain is built from TRBV2 and TRBJ1-5; TRBD1 matches 7 bases. There are 16 residues in the CDR3. Germline values: CDR1 SNHLY, CDR2 FYNNEI. The ends lost 5 bases at V and 4 bases at J; junction bases unmatched: 11. CDR3 loop: CASSRDSPRSNQPQHF. CDR3 DNA sequence: TGTGCCAGCAGTAGGGACAGCCCCAGGAGTAATCAGCCCCAGCATTTT.

This clone occurred once. This chain connects TRBV19 to TRBJ1-1, with D unresolved. The CDR3 is 14 amino acids. Trimming stripped 7 bases from V and 0 bases from J, with 12 bases between. The germline gives CDR1 LNHDA, CDR2 SQIVND (reference sequence). The CDR3 nucleotides read TGTGCCAGTACTGAGGAATTCATGAACACTGAAGCTTTCTTT. It codes for CASTEEFMNTEAFF. The entire variable domain, with the rest obtained from reference TRBV19 and TRBJ1-1, is as follows: DGGITQSPKYLFRKEGQNVTLSCEQNLNHDAMYWYRQDPGQGLRLIYYSQIVNDFQKGDIAEGYSVSREKKESFPLTVTSAQKNPTAFYLCASTEEFMNTEAFFGQGTRLTVV.

V gene TRBV7-2 combines with J gene TRBJ1-2; the match to TRBD1 covers 7 bases. Germline CDR1 reads SGHTA; CDR2 reads FQGNSA. V shed 5 bases, J shed 5 bases, and the junction held 8 bases outside the gene matches. This CDR3 has 14 residues. CDR3 sequence reads: CASSPSGQEYGYTF. The CDR3 DNA reads as TGTGCCAGCAGCCCATCCGGACAGGAATATGGCTACACCTTC.